The 5 T cell receptor beta chains below come from one sample, sequenced in a study of OX40 agonist ivuxolimab in advanced cancers. Assay used: immunoSEQ multiplex PCR; TCRdb lists only in-frame clones, some missing. Among about 37,000 clones listed, around 81% were seen once. The sequences come from CD4+ or CD8+ T cells sorted from blood, collected in a trial of the OX40 agonist ivuxolimab. These TCRs come from an adult with an advanced solid tumor such as melanoma, head and neck, liver or kidney cancer.

This clone was detected only a few times. The J gene is TRBJ1-5, the V gene TRBV6-1, with 9 bases that match TRBD1. The length of the CDR3 is 15 residues. After removal of 8 bases from V and 7 bases from J, the junction contained 12 bases not matched to a gene. Germline CDR1 MNHNS, CDR2 SASEGT. The CDR3, as DNA: TGTGCCAGCTCCTTACAGACAGGGGGAGAGCAGCCCCAGCATTTT. It yields the protein CASSLQTGGEQPQHF.

This chain connects TRBV5-4 to TRBJ2-1; TRBD1 matches at 7 bases. V shed 4 bases and J 7 bases; nucleotides not matched to a gene: 11. CDR3 length: 15 amino acids. The germline V gene encodes CDR1 SGHNT and CDR2 YYREEE (reference sequence). DNA for the CDR3: TGTGCCAGCAGCATCCGGGACAGAGTCGTAAATGAGCAGTTCTTC. Protein product: CASSIRDRVVNEQFF.

This clone has a single count. This chain connects TRBV6-1 to TRBJ1-5, with D hard to call. CDR1 is MNHNS, CDR2 SASEGT, per germline. The CDR3 runs 14 residues. V was cut by 2 bases and J by 1 base, with 6 bases left in between. The CDR3 here is CASSETGSNQPQHF. Here the CDR3 DNA reads TGTGCCAGCAGTGAAACGGGCAGCAATCAGCCCCAGCATTTT.

The gene calls are TRBV19 and TRBJ2-7; 11 nucleotides line up with TRBD2. The V gene's germline CDR1 is LNHDA and CDR2 SQIVND (reference sequence). V gave up 7 bases and J gave up 5 bases; unmatched junction bases: 10. This CDR3 spans 15 amino acids. CDR3: CASTKGLAGLDEQYF. Here the CDR3 DNA reads TGTGCCAGTACCAAAGGACTAGCGGGTCTTGACGAGCAGTACTTC. Looking up the rest from reference TRBV19 and TRBJ2-7 gives the full variable domain: DGGITQSPKYLFRKEGQNVTLSCEQNLNHDAMYWYRQDPGQGLRLIYYSQIVNDFQKGDIAEGYSVSREKKESFPLTVTSAQKNPTAFYLCASTKGLAGLDEQYFGPGTRLTVT.

This rearrangement joins TRBV9 to TRBJ2-3, with D possibly matching TRBD2 (7 bases). Germline V gene sequence: CDR1 SGDLS, CDR2 YYNGEE. V was shortened by 2 bases and J by 2 bases, with 9 bases between the two germline ends. The CDR3 runs 14 residues. The chain's CDR3 is CASSVGGLTDTQYF. CDR3 DNA sequence: TGTGCCAGCAGCGTCGGGGGGCTCACAGATACGCAGTATTTT.